These 4 T cell receptor beta chains share one sample of origin, sequenced in a study of cytomegalovirus exposure and HLA in healthy donors. The PCR was carried out with 60 Vbeta primers and 13 Jbeta primers. The table came from immunoSEQ multiplex PCR; TCRdb's copy has only in-frame clones and leaves some out. The sample has 100,000 to 150,000 clones; approximately 72% are singletons. Sample: PBMCs. The receptors originated from a woman between 35 and 50 years old in good health and CMV-seropositive.

This sequence joins TRBV6-1 and TRBJ1-5, with D possibly being TRBD1 (6 bases). Trimming left V 7 bases short and J 1 base short, with 11 bases between. This CDR3 is 14 amino acids long. CDR1 is MNHNS, CDR2 SASEGT, per germline. CDR3 DNA sequence: TGTGCCAGCACCCTAGACAGGAGCAATCAGCCCCAGCATTTT. Residues: CASTLDRSNQPQHF.

The CDR3 DNA follows: TGTGCCAGCAGTGAAGTTGTCAGTGGCTACACCTTC. It specifies CASSEVVSGYTF. This chain uses TRBV6-1 with TRBJ1-2; D remains unclear. This CDR3 has 12 residues. V was trimmed by 1 base and J by 7 bases, leaving 7 bases between them. CDR1 is MNHNS and CDR2 is SASEGT in the germline V gene.

The chain carries TRBV11-3 and TRBJ2-3, with D unresolved. Per germline, CDR1 SGHNT and CDR2 YENEEA. V was shortened by 5 bases and J by 1 base, with 10 bases between the two germline ends. The CDR3 spans 14 residues. The CDR3 DNA follows: TGTGCCAGCAGCCCCGACGGAGGCACAGATACGCAGTATTTT. Translating it yields CASSPDGGTDTQYF.

This clone turned up a few times. J is TRBJ2-4 and V is TRBV5-4; 9 nucleotides agree with TRBD1. V lost 0 bases and J lost 8; bases outside the gene matches: 9. CDR1 and CDR2 (germline): SGHNT, YYREEE (reference sequence). The length of the CDR3 is 16 residues. The CDR3 here is CASSLGGTGRGDIQYF. CDR3 DNA: TGTGCCAGCAGCTTGGGAGGGACAGGGCGTGGGGACATTCAGTACTTC.